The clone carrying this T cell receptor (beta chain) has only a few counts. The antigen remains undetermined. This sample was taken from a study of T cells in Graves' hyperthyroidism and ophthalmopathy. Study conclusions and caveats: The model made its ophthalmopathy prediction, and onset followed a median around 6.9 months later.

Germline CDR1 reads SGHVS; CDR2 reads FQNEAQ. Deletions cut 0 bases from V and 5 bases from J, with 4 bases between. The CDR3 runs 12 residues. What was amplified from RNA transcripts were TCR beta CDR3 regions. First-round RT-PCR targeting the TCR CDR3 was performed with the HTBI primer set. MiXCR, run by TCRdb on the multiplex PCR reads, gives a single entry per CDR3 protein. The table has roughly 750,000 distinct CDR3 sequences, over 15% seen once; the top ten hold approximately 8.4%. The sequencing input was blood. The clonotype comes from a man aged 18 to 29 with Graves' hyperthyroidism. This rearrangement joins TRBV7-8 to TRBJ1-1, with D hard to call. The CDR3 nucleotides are TGTGCCAGCAGCTTAGCGGAAACTGAAGCTTTCTTT. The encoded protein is CASSLAETEAFF. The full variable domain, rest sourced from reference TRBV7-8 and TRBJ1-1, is GAGVSQSPRYKVAKRGQDVALRCDPISGHVSLFWYQQALGQGPEFLTYFQNEAQLDKSGLPSDRFFAERPEGSVSTLKIQRTQQEDSAVYLCASSLAETEAFFGQGTRLTVV.